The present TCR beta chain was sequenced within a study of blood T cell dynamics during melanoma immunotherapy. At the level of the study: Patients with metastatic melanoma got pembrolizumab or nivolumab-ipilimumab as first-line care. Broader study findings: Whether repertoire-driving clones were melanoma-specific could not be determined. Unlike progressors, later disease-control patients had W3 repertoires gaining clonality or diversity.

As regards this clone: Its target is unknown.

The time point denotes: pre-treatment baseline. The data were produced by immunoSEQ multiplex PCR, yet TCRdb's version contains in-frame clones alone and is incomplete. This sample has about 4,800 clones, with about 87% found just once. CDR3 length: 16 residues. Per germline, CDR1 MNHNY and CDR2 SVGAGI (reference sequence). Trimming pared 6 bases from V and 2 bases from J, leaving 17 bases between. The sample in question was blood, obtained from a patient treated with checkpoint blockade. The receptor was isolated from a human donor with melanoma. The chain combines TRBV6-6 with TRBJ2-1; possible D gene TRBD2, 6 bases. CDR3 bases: TGTGCCAGCAGCCGCGGACTACTCCACACCTACAATGAGCAGTTCTTC. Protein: CASSRGLLHTYNEQFF.